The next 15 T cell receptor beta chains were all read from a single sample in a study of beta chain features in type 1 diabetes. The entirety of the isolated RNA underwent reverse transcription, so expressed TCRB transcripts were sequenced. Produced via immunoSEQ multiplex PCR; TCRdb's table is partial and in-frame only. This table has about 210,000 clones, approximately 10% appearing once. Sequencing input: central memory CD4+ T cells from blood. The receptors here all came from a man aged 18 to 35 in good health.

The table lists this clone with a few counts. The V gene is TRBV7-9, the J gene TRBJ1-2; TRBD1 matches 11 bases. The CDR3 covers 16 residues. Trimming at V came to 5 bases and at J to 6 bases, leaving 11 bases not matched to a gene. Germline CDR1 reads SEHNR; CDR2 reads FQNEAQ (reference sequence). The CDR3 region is CASSTRDRGNEDGYTF. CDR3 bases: TGTGCCAGCAGCACCCGGGACAGGGGGAATGAGGATGGCTACACCTTC.

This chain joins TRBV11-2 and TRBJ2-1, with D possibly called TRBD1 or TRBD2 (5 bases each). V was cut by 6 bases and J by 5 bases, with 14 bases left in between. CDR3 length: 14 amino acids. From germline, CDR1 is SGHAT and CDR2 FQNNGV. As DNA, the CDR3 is TGTGCCAGCAGATACTCCGGGGCTAACAATGAGCAGTTCTTC. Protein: CASRYSGANNEQFF. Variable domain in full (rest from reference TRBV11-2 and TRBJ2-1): EAGVAQSPRYKIIEKRQSVAFWCNPISGHATLYWYQQILGQGPKLLIQFQNNGVVDDSQLPKDRFSAERLKGVDSTLKIQPAKLEDSAVYLCASRYSGANNEQFFGPGTRLTVL.

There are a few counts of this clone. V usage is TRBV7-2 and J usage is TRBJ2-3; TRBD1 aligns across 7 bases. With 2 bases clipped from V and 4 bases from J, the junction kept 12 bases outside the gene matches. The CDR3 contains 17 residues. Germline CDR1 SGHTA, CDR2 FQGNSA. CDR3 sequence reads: CASSLRGQNKGPDTQYF. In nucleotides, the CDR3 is TGTGCCAGCAGCTTACGGGGACAGAATAAGGGGCCAGATACGCAGTATTTT.

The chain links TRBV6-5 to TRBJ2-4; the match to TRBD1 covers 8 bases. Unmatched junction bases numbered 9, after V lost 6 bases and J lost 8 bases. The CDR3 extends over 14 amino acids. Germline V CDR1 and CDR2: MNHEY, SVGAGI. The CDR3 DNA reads TGTGCCAGCAGCCCGACAGGGGCAGGTGACATTCAGTACTTC. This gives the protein CASSPTGAGDIQYF.

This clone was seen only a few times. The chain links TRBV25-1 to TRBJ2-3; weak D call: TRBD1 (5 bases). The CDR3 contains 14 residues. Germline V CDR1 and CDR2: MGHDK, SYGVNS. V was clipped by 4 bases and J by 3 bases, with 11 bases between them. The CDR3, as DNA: TGTGCCAGCAGTGTGGCAGGGTCAACAGATACGCAGTATTTT. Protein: CASSVAGSTDTQYF. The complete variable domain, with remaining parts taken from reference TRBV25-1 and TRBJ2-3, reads EADIYQTPRYLVIGTGKKITLECSQTMGHDKMYWYQQDPGMELHLIHYSYGVNSTEKGDLSSESTVSRIRTEHFPLTLESARPSHTSQYLCASSVAGSTDTQYFGPGTRLTVL.

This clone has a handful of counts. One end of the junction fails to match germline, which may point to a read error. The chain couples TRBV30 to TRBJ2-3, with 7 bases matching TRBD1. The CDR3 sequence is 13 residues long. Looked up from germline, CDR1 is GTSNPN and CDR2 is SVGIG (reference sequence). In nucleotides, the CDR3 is TGTGCCTGGAGTGTACATGTCTCCACAGGGGCTCTCTTT. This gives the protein CAWSVHVSTGALF.

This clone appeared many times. CDR3 region: CATSRVSWRDGAFF. The CDR3 coding sequence is TGTGCCACCAGCAGAGTTAGCTGGCGGGACGGGGCTTTCTTT. This chain joins TRBV15 and TRBJ1-1, with D maybe TRBD1 (5 bases). Per germline, CDR1 LNHNV and CDR2 YYDKDF (reference sequence). The CDR3 contains 14 residues. V lost 1 base to trimming and J lost 11 bases, with 17 bases between them.

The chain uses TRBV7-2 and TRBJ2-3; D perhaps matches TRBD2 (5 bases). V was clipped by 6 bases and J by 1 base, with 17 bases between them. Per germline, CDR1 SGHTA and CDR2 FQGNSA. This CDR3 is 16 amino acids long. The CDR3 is CASRARTGKGTDTQYF. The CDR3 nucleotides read TGTGCCAGCAGGGCTAGGACTGGGAAGGGCACAGATACGCAGTATTTT.

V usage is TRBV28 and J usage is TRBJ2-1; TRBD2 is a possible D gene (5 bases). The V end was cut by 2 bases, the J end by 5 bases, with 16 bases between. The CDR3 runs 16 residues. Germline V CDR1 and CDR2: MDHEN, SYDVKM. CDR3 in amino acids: CASSLMQRPADNEQFF. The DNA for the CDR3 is TGTGCCAGCAGTTTAATGCAGCGGCCCGCCGACAATGAGCAGTTCTTC.

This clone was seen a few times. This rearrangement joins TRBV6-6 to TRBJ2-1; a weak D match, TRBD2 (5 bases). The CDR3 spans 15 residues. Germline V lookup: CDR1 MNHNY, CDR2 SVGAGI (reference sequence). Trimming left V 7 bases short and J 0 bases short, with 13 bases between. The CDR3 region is CASTLALSSYNEQFF. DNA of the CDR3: TGTGCCAGCACTTTAGCGCTGAGCTCCTACAATGAGCAGTTCTTC.

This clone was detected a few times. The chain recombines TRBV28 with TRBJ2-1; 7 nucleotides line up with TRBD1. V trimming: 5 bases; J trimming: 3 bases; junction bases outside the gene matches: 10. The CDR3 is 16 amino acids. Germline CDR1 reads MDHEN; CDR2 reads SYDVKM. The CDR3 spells CASSPSGQQIYNEQFF. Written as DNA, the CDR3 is TGTGCCAGCAGTCCCTCGGGACAGCAGATCTACAATGAGCAGTTCTTC. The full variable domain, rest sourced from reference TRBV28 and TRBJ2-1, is DVKVTQSSRYLVKRTGEKVFLECVQDMDHENMFWYRQDPGLGLRLIYFSYDVKMKEKGDIPEGYSVSREKKERFSLILESASTNQTSMYLCASSPSGQQIYNEQFFGPGTRLTVL.

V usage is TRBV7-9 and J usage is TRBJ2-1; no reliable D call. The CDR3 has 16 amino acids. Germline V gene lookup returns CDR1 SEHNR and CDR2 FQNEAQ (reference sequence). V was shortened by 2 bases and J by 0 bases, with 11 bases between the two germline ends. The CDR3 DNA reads TGTGCCAGCAGCTTAAGGGCCAGGAGCTCCTACAATGAGCAGTTCTTC. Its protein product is CASSLRARSSYNEQFF.

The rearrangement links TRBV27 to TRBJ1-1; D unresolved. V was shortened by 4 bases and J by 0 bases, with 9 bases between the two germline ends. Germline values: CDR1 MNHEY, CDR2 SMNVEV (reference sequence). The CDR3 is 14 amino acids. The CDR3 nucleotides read TGTGCCAGCAGTTATCGGCAGATGAACACTGAAGCTTTCTTT. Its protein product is CASSYRQMNTEAFF.

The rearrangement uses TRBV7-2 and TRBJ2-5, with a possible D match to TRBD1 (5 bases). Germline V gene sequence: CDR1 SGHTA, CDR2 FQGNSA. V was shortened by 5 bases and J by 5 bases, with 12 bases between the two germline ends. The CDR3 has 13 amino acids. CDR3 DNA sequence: TGTGCCAGCAGCCGACAGCAAATCGAGACCCAGTACTTC. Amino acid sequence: CASSRQQIETQYF. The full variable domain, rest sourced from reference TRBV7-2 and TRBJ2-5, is GAGVSQSPSNKVTEKGKDVELRCDPISGHTALYWYRQSLGQGLEFLIYFQGNSAPDKSGLPSDRFSAERTGGSVSTLTIQRTQQEDSAVYLCASSRQQIETQYFGPGTRLLVL.

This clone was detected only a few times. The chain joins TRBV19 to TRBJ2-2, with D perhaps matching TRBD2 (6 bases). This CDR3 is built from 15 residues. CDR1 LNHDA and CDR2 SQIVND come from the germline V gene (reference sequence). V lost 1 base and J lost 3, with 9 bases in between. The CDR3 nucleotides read TGTGCCAGTAGTATAGGGCTAGCGTACACCGGGGAGCTGTTTTTT. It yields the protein CASSIGLAYTGELFF.